This TCR beta chain came from a study of blood T cell repertoires in COVID-19. Study in general: In each case, the material was cDNA or gDNA derived from T cells, B-cell-depleted T cells, or PBMCs.

In the authors' methods: Amplification of reference gene primers provided the estimated nucleated cell counts. Sequencing used immunoSEQ multiplex PCR; TCRdb keeps in-frame clones, though not all of them. V and J calls and clone size come straight from that table; D and trimming were deduced from the DNA. Of 200,000 to 250,000 clones detected, about 89% appear once; the ten largest clones hold 1.6%. A few counts support this clone. The TCR originated in an older woman who had recovered from COVID-19. Material for sequencing was peripheral blood.

The DNA of the CDR3 is TGTGCCAGCAGCTTGGCCGACAGGGTTTACGAGCAGTACTTC. It specifies CASSLADRVYEQYF. This chain uses TRBV5-6 with TRBJ2-7; 7 bases map to TRBD1. This CDR3 contains 14 residues. Germline V CDR1 and CDR2: SGHDT, YYEEEE. V was clipped by 0 bases and J by 4 bases; unmatched bases: 4.